Shown below are 2 T cell receptor beta chains from a single sample sequenced in a study of cytomegalovirus exposure and HLA in healthy donors (dated by TCRdb to 2017 to 2019). Library preparation used the immunoSEQ multiplex PCR assay. For the multiplex PCR, a mixture combining 60 forward primers for TCR Vbeta segments and 13 reverse primers for TCR Jbeta segments was used. TCRdb's version of the immuneACCESS table is confined to in-frame rearrangements and falls short of the full clone set. An unresolved V gene accounts for under half of the shortfall where checked; the remainder is of unknown origin. Recorded for this sample are some 130,000 clones; about 70% of them occurred a single time. The ten largest account for 5.5% to 8.5% of the sample. The sequenced sample consisted of PBMCs. These receptors originate from a male donor in good health and CMV-seronegative.

This chain uses TRBV5-1 with TRBJ2-1, with 9 positions matching TRBD1. The CDR3 is 15 residues long. The V and J ends lost 4 bases and 6 bases, in that order; junction bases with no gene match: 8. Germline values: CDR1 SGHRS, CDR2 YFSETQ. CDR3 sequence (DNA): TGCGCCAGCAGCGGCGGGACAGGGTTAGTCAATGAGCAGTTCTTC. This codes for CASSGGTGLVNEQFF. The whole variable domain, remainder taken from reference TRBV5-1 and TRBJ2-1, is KAGVTQTPRYLIKTRGQQVTLSCSPISGHRSVSWYQQTPGQGLQFLFEYFSETQRNKGNFPGRFSGRQFSNSRSEMNVSTLELGDSALYLCASSGGTGLVNEQFFGPGTRLTVL.

This clone has only one observation. The chain employs TRBV5-1 and TRBJ2-5; 9 bases agree with TRBD2. Germline CDR1 is SGHRS and CDR2 is YFSETQ. Unmatched junction bases numbered 12, after V lost 0 bases and J lost 3 bases. The CDR3 sequence is 18 residues long. The CDR3 loop reads CASSLGLAGPLGEETQYF. CDR3 DNA: TGCGCCAGCAGCTTGGGTCTAGCGGGACCTCTCGGGGAAGAGACCCAGTACTTC.